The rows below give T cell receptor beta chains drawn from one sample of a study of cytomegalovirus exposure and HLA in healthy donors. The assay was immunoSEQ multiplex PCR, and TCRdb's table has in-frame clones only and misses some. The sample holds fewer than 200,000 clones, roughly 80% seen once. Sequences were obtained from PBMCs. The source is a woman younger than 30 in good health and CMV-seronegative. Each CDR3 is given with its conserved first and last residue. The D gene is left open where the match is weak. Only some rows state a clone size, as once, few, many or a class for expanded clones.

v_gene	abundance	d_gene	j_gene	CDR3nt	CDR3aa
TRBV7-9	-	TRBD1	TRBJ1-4	TGTGCCAGCAGCAAATGGGACAGTAATGAAAAACTGTTTTTT	CASSKWDSNEKLFF
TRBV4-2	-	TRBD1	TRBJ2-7	TGTGCCAGCAGCGGGACAGGGCCCTCCGCGCAGTACTTC	CASSGTGPSAQYF
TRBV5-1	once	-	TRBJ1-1	TGCGCCAGCAGCTTGAACGGTGAAGCTTTCTTT	CASSLNGEAFF
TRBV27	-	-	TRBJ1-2	TGTGCCAGCAGTTTAATGGGTGGGAGGGGCGATGGCTACACCTTC	CASSLMGGRGDGYTF
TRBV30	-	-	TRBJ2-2	TGTGCCTGGAGTGTCGGGGGTGGGGAGCTGTTTTTT	CAWSVGGGELFF
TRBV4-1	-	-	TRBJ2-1	TGCGCCAGCAGCCAAGAAAGCTACTCTTACAATGAGCAGTTCTTC	CASSQESYSYNEQFF
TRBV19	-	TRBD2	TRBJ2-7	TGTGCCAGTAGTCCCGACGGCCTAGCGGGTTCCTCCTACGAGCAGTACTTC	CASSPDGLAGSSYEQYF
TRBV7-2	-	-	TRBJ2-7	TGTGCCAGCAGCTTAATGGCCCCCTACGAGCAGTACTTC	CASSLMAPYEQYF
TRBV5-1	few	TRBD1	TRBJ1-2	TGCGCCAGCAGCTTCACCGGGACAGGGTTTGGCTACACCTTC	CASSFTGTGFGYTF
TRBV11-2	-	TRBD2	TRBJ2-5	TGTGCCAGCAGCTTGTCTGCGGGAGCTGAGACCCAGTACTTC	CASSLSAGAETQYF
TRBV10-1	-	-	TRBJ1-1	TGCGCCAGCAGTGAGCAGGAGGGCACTGAAGCTTTCTTT	CASSEQEGTEAFF
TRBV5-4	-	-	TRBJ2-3	TGTGCCAGCGGCTTAAGTGAGGATACGCAGTATTTT	CASGLSEDTQYF
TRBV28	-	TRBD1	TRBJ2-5	TGTGCCAGCAGTTTATGGTCAGGGGGCCAAGAGACCCAGTACTTC	CASSLWSGGQETQYF
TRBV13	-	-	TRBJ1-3	TGTGCCAGCTCCTGGAGTGCAGTGTATATGGAAAACACCATATATTTT	CASSWSAVYMENTIYF
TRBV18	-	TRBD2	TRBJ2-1	TGTGCCAGCTCACCACAGGGCGGGGGGAATGAGCAGTTCTTC	CASSPQGGGNEQFF
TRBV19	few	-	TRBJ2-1	TGTGCCAGTAGTATAGATGGAGGTTTCTCCTACAATGAGCAGTTCTTC	CASSIDGGFSYNEQFF
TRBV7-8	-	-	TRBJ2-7	TGTGCCAGCAGCTTAGACCCTGGGCCCTACGAGCAGTACTTC	CASSLDPGPYEQYF
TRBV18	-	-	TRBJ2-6	TGTGCCAGCTCACCTAGAGGGGGAAGCTCTGGGGCCAACGTCCTGACTTTC	CASSPRGGSSGANVLTF
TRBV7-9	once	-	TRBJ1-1	TGTGCCAGCACCAGGGGGAACACTGAAGCTTTCTTT	CASTRGNTEAFF
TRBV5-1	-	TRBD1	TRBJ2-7	TGCGCCAGCAGCTCGCGTGGGACAGACGGCGAGCAGTACTTC	CASSSRGTDGEQYF
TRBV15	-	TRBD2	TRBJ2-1	TGTGCCACCAGCCGTGATTTGGGACTAGGAGGGGGATTCGATGAGCAGTTCTTC	CATSRDLGLGGGFDEQFF
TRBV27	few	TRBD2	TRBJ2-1	TGTGCCAGCAGTTTAGTTTCTTGGTCGAGGAGCGGGAGGGCCACGGAGCAGTTCTTC	CASSLVSWSRSGRATEQFF
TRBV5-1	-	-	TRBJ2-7	TGCGCCAGCAGCTTGGAGCCACTCTCGGGCGAGCAGTACTTC	CASSLEPLSGEQYF
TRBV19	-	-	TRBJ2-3	TGTGCCAGTACCACGGGTCGGGGAAGCACAGATACGCAGTATTTT	CASTTGRGSTDTQYF
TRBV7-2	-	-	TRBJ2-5	TGTGCCAGCAGCTTAGCGGGGCGAGGTGAGACCCAGTACTTC	CASSLAGRGETQYF
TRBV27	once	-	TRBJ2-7	TGTGCCAGCAGTTCCCCCCAGGACACCCACGAGCAGTACTTC	CASSSPQDTHEQYF
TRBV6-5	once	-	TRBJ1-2	TGTGCCAGCAGTGGAGGGGAACGGGGCTATGGCTACACCTTC	CASSGGERGYGYTF
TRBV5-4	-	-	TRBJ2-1	TGTGCCAGCAGCATAGGACAGCCTTACAATGAGCAGTTCTTC	CASSIGQPYNEQFF
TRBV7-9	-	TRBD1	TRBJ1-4	TGTGCCAGCAGCTTAGAGGGACAGGAGGCAACTAATGAAAAACTGTTTTTT	CASSLEGQEATNEKLFF
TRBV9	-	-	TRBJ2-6	TGTGCCAGCAGCCTACCCAGGGAACCTGGGGCCAACGTCCTGACTTTC	CASSLPREPGANVLTF
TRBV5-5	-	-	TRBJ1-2	TGTGCCAGCAGCTTGGTCCAGGGAGGGGGCTATGGCTACACCTTC	CASSLVQGGGYGYTF
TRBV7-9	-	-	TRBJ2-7	TGTTCCAGCAGCTTAGGCGTCGACGAGCAGTACTTC	CSSSLGVDEQYF
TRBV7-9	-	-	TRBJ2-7	TGTGCCAGCAGCCGGTGGTCGGACACCCTTGGAGGGGAGCAGTACTTC	CASSRWSDTLGGEQYF
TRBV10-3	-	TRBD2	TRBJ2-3	TGTGCCATCAGTGAAGGTGTTAGCGGGAGATTCGGCACAGATACGCAGTATTTT	CAISEGVSGRFGTDTQYF
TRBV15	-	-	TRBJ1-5	TGTGCCACCAGCAGAGATCCGCGGGAGCCCCAGCATTTT	CATSRDPREPQHF
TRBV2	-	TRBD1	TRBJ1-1	TGTGCCAGCAGTGAATTAGGGACAGGGGGCTACACTGAAGCTTTCTTT	CASSELGTGGYTEAFF
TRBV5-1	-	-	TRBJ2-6	TGCGCCAGCAGCCTAGGGAGAGGGAACGGGGCCAACGTCCTGACTTTC	CASSLGRGNGANVLTF
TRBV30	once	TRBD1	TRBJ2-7	TGTGCCTGGAGGGACCCCCGGGACAGGGGTCACGAGCAGTACTTC	CAWRDPRDRGHEQYF
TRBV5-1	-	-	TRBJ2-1	TGCGCCAGCAGCCTGACGGCCCTTCAGGGTGAGCAGTTCTTC	CASSLTALQGEQFF
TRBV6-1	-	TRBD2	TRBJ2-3	TGTGCCAGCAGGGAAACTAGCGGGACTCATAAATACACAGATACGCAGTATTTT	CASRETSGTHKYTDTQYF
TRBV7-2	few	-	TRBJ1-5	TGTGCCAGCAGCTTCGGGAATAGCAATCAGCCCCAGCATTTT	CASSFGNSNQPQHF
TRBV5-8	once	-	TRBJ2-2	TGTGCCAGCAGCTCTTTAGCGGTTACCGGGGAGCTGTTTTTT	CASSSLAVTGELFF